Listed below are T cell receptor beta chains from one sample, sequenced in a study of OX40 agonist ivuxolimab in advanced cancers. Sequencing was performed with immunoSEQ multiplex PCR; in TCRdb, only in-frame clones are kept and a portion is missing. The repertoire has tens of thousands of clones, under 90% of them found once; the top ten carry approximately 1.7%. This sample comprised CD4+ or CD8+ T cells sorted from blood, obtained in a trial of the OX40 agonist ivuxolimab. The source of these receptors is an adult with an advanced solid tumor such as melanoma, head and neck, liver or kidney cancer. Both conserved end residues are part of each CDR3. Fields, in order: D gene, J gene, V gene, clone size, CDR3 protein, CDR3 DNA. The D gene is left open where the match is weak. Not all rows give a size; the values are once, few, many and, for expanded clones, a class.

D: TRBD1; J: TRBJ2-1; V: TRBV28; size: NA; CDR3: CASRGSDGGQDNEQFF; DNA: TGTGCCAGCAGGGGTAGTGACGGGGGACAGGACAATGAGCAGTTCTTC
D: NA; J: TRBJ1-2; V: TRBV14; size: NA; CDR3: CASSPDINYGYTF; DNA: TGTGCCAGCAGCCCGGACATTAACTATGGCTACACCTTC
D: NA; J: TRBJ2-5; V: TRBV2; size: once; CDR3: CASSGANQETQYF; DNA: TGTGCCAGCAGTGGGGCAAACCAAGAGACCCAGTACTTC
D: NA; J: TRBJ2-5; V: TRBV2; size: NA; CDR3: CASSVEAQAQETQYF; DNA: TGTGCCAGCAGTGTAGAGGCTCAAGCCCAAGAGACCCAGTACTTC
D: NA; J: TRBJ1-1; V: TRBV6-5; size: NA; CDR3: CASSYSIRDTEAFF; DNA: TGTGCCAGCAGTTACTCAATCAGGGACACTGAAGCTTTCTTT
D: NA; J: TRBJ2-7; V: TRBV6-6; size: NA; CDR3: CASGETYEQYF; DNA: TGTGCCAGCGGGGAGACCTACGAGCAGTACTTC
D: NA; J: TRBJ1-2; V: TRBV7-9; size: NA; CDR3: CASSSEGGSGGYTF; DNA: TGTGCCAGCAGCTCGGAGGGAGGTTCAGGGGGCTACACCTTC
D: NA; J: TRBJ1-4; V: TRBV7-2; size: NA; CDR3: CASSLVGATNEKLFF; DNA: TGTGCCAGCAGCTTAGTAGGGGCAACTAATGAAAAACTGTTTTTT
D: NA; J: TRBJ1-1; V: TRBV29-1; size: NA; CDR3: CSVNPGRVTEAFF; DNA: TGCAGCGTAAACCCGGGGCGGGTCACTGAAGCTTTCTTT
D: NA; J: TRBJ1-2; V: TRBV4-3; size: NA; CDR3: CASSQDGESNYGYTF; DNA: TGCGCCAGCAGCCAAGATGGAGAAAGTAACTATGGCTACACCTTC
D: NA; J: TRBJ2-7; V: TRBV7-6; size: NA; CDR3: CASSLYYEQYF; DNA: TGTGCCAGCAGCTTATACTACGAGCAGTACTTC
D: TRBD1; J: TRBJ2-3; V: TRBV15; size: NA; CDR3: CATSWGQTTDTQYF; DNA: TGTGCCACCAGCTGGGGACAGACCACAGATACGCAGTATTTT
D: TRBD2; J: TRBJ2-5; V: TRBV27; size: NA; CDR3: CASSLFSGGWETQYF; DNA: TGTGCCAGCAGTTTATTTAGCGGGGGTTGGGAGACCCAGTACTTC
D: NA; J: TRBJ2-1; V: TRBV27; size: NA; CDR3: CASSSPGILEGNEQFF; DNA: TGTGCCAGCAGTTCTCCAGGGATACTAGAGGGCAATGAGCAGTTCTTC
D: NA; J: TRBJ1-2; V: TRBV5-1; size: NA; CDR3: CASSLVTGSLGYTF; DNA: TGCGCCAGCAGCTTGGTAACAGGATCACTGGGCTACACCTTC
D: NA; J: TRBJ1-5; V: TRBV10-3; size: once; CDR3: CAISEGLDTPQHF; DNA: TGTGCCATCAGTGAGGGTCTGGATACGCCCCAGCATTTT
D: TRBD1; J: TRBJ1-6; V: TRBV19; size: NA; CDR3: CASRGTGAYNSPLHF; DNA: TGTGCCAGTAGAGGGACAGGAGCGTATAATTCACCCCTCCACTTT
D: NA; J: TRBJ1-1; V: TRBV5-1; size: NA; CDR3: CASSFTLQGLAFF; DNA: TGCGCCAGCAGCTTCACTCTCCAGGGCTTGGCTTTCTTT
D: TRBD1; J: TRBJ1-2; V: TRBV23-1; size: few; CDR3: CASSQSPDREDYGYTF; DNA: TGCGCCAGCAGTCAATCGCCTGACAGGGAAGACTATGGCTACACCTTC
D: NA; J: TRBJ2-3; V: TRBV19; size: NA; CDR3: CASSSRLGADTQYF; DNA: TGTGCCAGTAGTTCAAGACTAGGCGCAGATACGCAGTATTTT
D: NA; J: TRBJ1-3; V: TRBV19; size: few; CDR3: CASSIDGNTIYF; DNA: TGTGCCAGTAGTATCGATGGAAACACCATATATTTT
D: NA; J: TRBJ1-1; V: TRBV7-2; size: few; CDR3: CASSFDRIRNTEAFF; DNA: TGTGCCAGCAGCTTTGACAGGATAAGGAACACTGAAGCTTTCTTT
D: TRBD1; J: TRBJ1-1; V: TRBV6-5; size: NA; CDR3: CASRQRDREEAFF; DNA: TGTGCCAGCCGGCAACGGGACAGAGAAGAAGCTTTCTTT
D: TRBD2; J: TRBJ2-7; V: TRBV18; size: NA; CDR3: CASLQLAGGTYEQYF; DNA: TGTGCCAGCTTACAACTCGCGGGGGGGACCTACGAGCAGTACTTC
D: TRBD2; J: TRBJ2-5; V: TRBV5-6; size: NA; CDR3: CASSLGRLAEKETQYF; DNA: TGTGCCAGCAGCTTGGGGCGGCTAGCGGAAAAAGAGACCCAGTACTTC
D: NA; J: TRBJ2-7; V: TRBV27; size: NA; CDR3: CASSRGYISYEQYF; DNA: TGTGCCAGCTCCCGGGGCTATATCTCCTACGAGCAGTACTTC
D: TRBD1; J: TRBJ1-4; V: TRBV10-3; size: NA; CDR3: CAISVDTGQGGKLFF; DNA: TGTGCCATCAGTGTGGACACGGGACAGGGTGGAAAACTGTTTTTT
D: NA; J: TRBJ2-1; V: TRBV6-5; size: NA; CDR3: CASKLGGLALSEQFF; DNA: TGTGCCAGCAAGTTGGGGGGACTGGCCCTTAGTGAGCAGTTCTTC
D: TRBD1; J: TRBJ1-2; V: TRBV29-1; size: few; CDR3: CSVRGTETSNYGYTF; DNA: TGCAGCGTGAGGGGGACAGAAACTTCTAACTATGGCTACACCTTC
D: NA; J: TRBJ2-3; V: TRBV6-5; size: NA; CDR3: CASSYGGHITDTQYF; DNA: TGTGCCAGCAGTTATGGAGGACACATCACAGATACGCAGTATTTT
D: NA; J: TRBJ2-1; V: TRBV2; size: NA; CDR3: CASHLVRSYNEQFF; DNA: TGTGCCAGCCACCTCGTCAGGTCCTACAATGAGCAGTTCTTC
D: NA; J: TRBJ2-5; V: TRBV7-7; size: NA; CDR3: CASSWGTGWEETQYF; DNA: TGTGCCAGCAGCTGGGGCACAGGGTGGGAAGAGACCCAGTACTTC
D: TRBD2; J: TRBJ2-1; V: TRBV19; size: NA; CDR3: CASSVERGGGEQFF; DNA: TGTGCCAGTAGTGTCGAGCGGGGGGGCGGTGAGCAGTTCTTC
D: NA; J: TRBJ2-6; V: TRBV27; size: NA; CDR3: CASREGGGDGRGANVLTF; DNA: TGTGCCAGCAGGGAGGGGGGAGGGGATGGGCGTGGGGCCAACGTCCTGACTTTC
D: NA; J: TRBJ1-2; V: TRBV29-1; size: NA; CDR3: CSVATKQSGGYTF; DNA: TGCAGCGTTGCGACAAAACAGTCAGGTGGCTACACCTTC
D: NA; J: TRBJ1-4; V: TRBV15; size: NA; CDR3: CATSRDLPPRGEKLFF; DNA: TGTGCCACCAGCAGAGATCTCCCCCCCCGGGGGGAAAAACTGTTTTTT
D: TRBD1; J: TRBJ2-4; V: TRBV15; size: NA; CDR3: CATSPDREKNIQYF; DNA: TGTGCCACCAGTCCTGACAGGGAAAAAAACATTCAGTACTTC
D: TRBD1; J: TRBJ1-2; V: TRBV5-1; size: NA; CDR3: CASSGSDRGRGGYTF; DNA: TGCGCCAGCAGCGGCTCGGACAGGGGGCGCGGAGGCTACACCTTC
D: NA; J: TRBJ1-1; V: TRBV4-1; size: NA; CDR3: CASRHTRNTEAFF; DNA: TGCGCCAGCAGACACACAAGGAACACTGAAGCTTTCTTT
D: TRBD1; J: TRBJ1-3; V: TRBV5-4; size: NA; CDR3: CASSFGPGGYGNTIYF; DNA: TGTGCCAGCAGCTTTGGGCCAGGGGGCTACGGAAACACCATATATTTT
D: NA; J: TRBJ1-1; V: TRBV27; size: NA; CDR3: CASSFVGSDTEAFF; DNA: TGTGCCAGCAGTTTTGTAGGGAGTGACACTGAAGCTTTCTTT
D: TRBD1; J: TRBJ1-2; V: TRBV29-1; size: NA; CDR3: CSVGEGARSGYTF; DNA: TGCAGCGTTGGGGAGGGGGCGCGAAGTGGCTACACCTTC
D: NA; J: TRBJ1-2; V: TRBV14; size: NA; CDR3: CASSQDRSFYGYTF; DNA: TGTGCCAGCAGCCAAGATCGGAGCTTCTATGGCTACACCTTC
D: NA; J: TRBJ1-5; V: TRBV2; size: NA; CDR3: CASSEAIGVNQPQHF; DNA: TGTGCCAGCAGTGAGGCAATAGGGGTCAATCAGCCCCAGCATTTT
D: NA; J: TRBJ2-7; V: TRBV7-3; size: NA; CDR3: CASSVGSFGEQYF; DNA: TGTGCCAGCAGCGTGGGATCTTTCGGCGAGCAGTACTTC
D: NA; J: TRBJ2-1; V: TRBV15; size: NA; CDR3: CATSRGRGPSYNEQFF; DNA: TGTGCCACCAGCAGAGGACGGGGGCCTTCCTACAATGAGCAGTTCTTC
D: NA; J: TRBJ1-1; V: TRBV9; size: NA; CDR3: CASSVDPGHTEAFF; DNA: TGTGCCAGCAGCGTAGATCCGGGCCACACTGAAGCTTTCTTT
D: TRBD1; J: TRBJ2-6; V: TRBV14; size: NA; CDR3: CASSQVGRGFRAGANVLTF; DNA: TGTGCCAGCAGCCAAGTGGGCAGGGGGTTCCGCGCTGGGGCCAACGTCCTGACTTTC
D: TRBD1; J: TRBJ1-3; V: TRBV7-8; size: NA; CDR3: CASSIKAGGTGNTIYF; DNA: TGTGCCAGCAGCATTAAGGCAGGGGGAACTGGAAACACCATATATTTT
D: TRBD1; J: TRBJ2-7; V: TRBV6-1; size: NA; CDR3: CASSWTGASYEQYF; DNA: TGTGCCAGCAGTTGGACAGGGGCTTCCTACGAGCAGTACTTC
D: TRBD2; J: TRBJ2-3; V: TRBV18; size: NA; CDR3: CASTRGGPSTDTQYF; DNA: TGTGCCAGCACCCGGGGGGGGCCCAGCACAGATACGCAGTATTTT